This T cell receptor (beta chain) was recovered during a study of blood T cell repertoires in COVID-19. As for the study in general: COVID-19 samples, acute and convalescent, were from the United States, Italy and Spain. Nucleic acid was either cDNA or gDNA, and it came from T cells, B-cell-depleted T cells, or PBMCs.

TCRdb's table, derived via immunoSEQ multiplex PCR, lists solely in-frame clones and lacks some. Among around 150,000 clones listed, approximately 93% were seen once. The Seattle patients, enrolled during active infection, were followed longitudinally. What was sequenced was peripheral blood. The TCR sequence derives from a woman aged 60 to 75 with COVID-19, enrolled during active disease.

This CDR3 is CASKPGSGEKLFF. The CDR3 DNA follows: TGTGCCAGTAAGCCAGGGTCAGGGGAAAAACTGTTTTTT. The rearrangement uses TRBV19 and TRBJ1-4; perhaps TRBD1 as D (5 bases). This CDR3 is 13 amino acids long. CDR1 LNHDA and CDR2 SQIVND come from the germline V gene (reference sequence). V gave up 7 bases and J gave up 8 bases, with 14 bases separating them.